These 4 T cell receptor beta chains share one sample of origin, sequenced in a study of T-cell reconstitution after alpha-beta-depleted transplantation in children. Molecular barcoding with unique molecular identifiers was used for the TCRbeta library. TCRdb reprocessed the PCR reads via MiXCR and lists one record per CDR3 protein. Of 280,000 or so distinct CDR3 sequences listed, roughly 12% are singletons. The starting material was peripheral blood, obtained 180 days after TCRalphabeta/CD19-depleted stem cell transplant. The origin of the receptors is a male patient aged 2-10 years who had a stem cell transplant for chronic granulomatous disease, so the T cells may come from the graft donor.

This clonotype was counted ten times or more. The CDR3 spells CASSLAWTSNTGELFF. Written as DNA, the CDR3 is TGCGCCAGCAGCTTGGCCTGGACATCGAACACCGGGGAGCTGTTTTTT. V and J are TRBV5-1 and TRBJ2-2, with D perhaps TRBD1 (5 bases). Germline V gives CDR1 SGHRS, CDR2 YFSETQ. The CDR3 length is 16 residues. V was shortened by 0 bases and J by 0 bases, with 9 bases between the two germline ends.

This clonotype showed up many times. The chain links TRBV20-1 to TRBJ1-3; weak D call: TRBD1 (6 bases). Germline lookup yields CDR1 DFQATT and CDR2 SNEGSKA (reference sequence). The CDR3 extends over 16 amino acids. Trimming took off 6 bases at V and 0 bases at J, with 18 bases between the two ends. CDR3 in DNA: TGCAGTGCCACCGACCTGAGCAGGGGCTCTGGAAACACCATATATTTT. Its protein is CSATDLSRGSGNTIYF.

This clonotype has ten or more counts. The chain carries TRBV28 and TRBJ2-3, with TRBD2 matching over 12 bases. The germline CDR1 and CDR2 sequences are MDHEN and SYDVKM. CDR3 length: 16 amino acids. V was clipped by 6 bases and J by 3 bases; unmatched bases: 7. The DNA for the CDR3 is TGTGCCAGCAGCCAGACTAGCGGGAGTCGTACAGATACGCAGTATTTT. It translates to CASSQTSGSRTDTQYF.

This clonotype was detected ten times or more. The chain combines TRBV12-3 or TRBV12-4 with TRBJ1-2, with 9 bases identical to TRBD1. The CDR3 consists of 15 residues. The V segment lost 6 bases and the J segment 8 bases; nucleotides outside the gene matches: 13. This CDR3 reads CASRLRERTGVGYTF. The CDR3 DNA sequence: TGTGCCAGCAGACTCAGGGAGAGGACAGGGGTCGGCTACACCTTC.